This T cell receptor (beta chain) was documented in a study of CD8 T cells in Susac syndrome. Trimming removed 3 bases at V and 6 bases at J, with 8 bases between. There are 13 residues in the CDR3. Germline-derived CDR1 and CDR2 are MGHDK and SYGVNS. RNA totalling roughly 0.5 to 1 ug underwent reverse transcription with random hexamers. TCR beta CDR3 was amplified by immunoSEQ covering 54 Vbeta and 13 Jbeta. From the immunoSEQ multiplex PCR reads, TCRdb called clonotypes with MiXCR, one entry per CDR3 protein. The sample lists roughly 150,000 distinct CDR3 sequences; 95% to 96% were seen once. The clonotype was recovered from a human donor with multiple sclerosis. Sequences were obtained from CD8+ T cells from PBMCs. This chain connects TRBV25-1 to TRBJ2-2; TRBD2 is a possible D gene (6 bases). The CDR3 DNA sequence: TGTGCCAGCAGTGACCCGGGGGCCGGGGAGCTGTTTTTT. Amino acid sequence: CASSDPGAGELFF.